These 15 T cell receptor beta chains originate from one sample sequenced in a study of Graves' ophthalmopathy and Graves' hyperthyroidism (dated 2018 in TCRdb). For sequencing, an Illumina HiSeq 2000 was employed. For repertoire sequencing, TCR beta CDR3 regions were amplified from RNA transcripts. HTBI primers and the Qiagen OneStep RT-PCR kit were used in a first-round RT-PCR, which was followed by a second-round multiplex PCR, size selection and purification. Clones were called with MiXCR by TCRdb after fastp trimmed the public reads at Q25, and only in-frame beta chains were retained. Rows with one shared CDR3 protein collapse into an entry with the most common genes and DNA. The table for this sample lists more than 150,000 distinct CDR3 sequences; more than 30% of them were counted only once. The ten largest clonotypes hold around 5.8% of the sample. Material for sequencing was peripheral blood. The receptors come from a woman between 40 and 55 years old with Graves' ophthalmopathy. Donor details come from another sample of the same person, matched by shared clones.

The count of this clonotype is one. The chain combines TRBV29-1 with TRBJ1-1; D remains unclear. The CDR3 extends over 13 amino acids. V lost 4 bases and J lost 5, with 14 bases in between. Germline CDR1 SQVTM, CDR2 ANQGSEA. The CDR3 DNA reads TGCAGCGTTGGCCCGAACATGGGGACTGAAGCTTTCTTT. Its translation: CSVGPNMGTEAFF.

The sample holds many counts of this clonotype. This may be a read error, as it is one base from a much larger clone. The rearrangement links TRBV12-3 or TRBV12-4 to TRBJ2-7, with D possibly TRBD2 on 6 matching bases. There are 14 residues in the CDR3. CDR3 protein: CAGSFGAGSYEQYF. CDR3 in DNA: TGTGCCGGCAGTTTCGGAGCGGGCTCCTACGAGCAGTACTTC.

This chain uses TRBV6-1 with TRBJ1-1, with a weak D call TRBD1 (5 bases). Germline lookup yields CDR1 MNHNS and CDR2 SASEGT. V shed 7 bases and J shed 7 bases, with 13 bases lying between them. The CDR3 sequence is 12 residues long. The CDR3 DNA follows: TGTGCCAGCACTCCAGCGACAGATGAAGCTTTCTTT. Translation gives CASTPATDEAFF.

CDR3 amino acids: CASSRLAGVDGELFF. CDR3 coding DNA: TGTGCCAGCAGCCGACTAGCGGGAGTTGACGGGGAGCTGTTTTTT. The rearrangement uses TRBV12-3 or TRBV12-4 and TRBJ2-2, with 12 bases aligning to TRBD2. The CDR3 runs to 15 residues. Unmatched junction bases numbered 6, after V lost 6 bases and J lost 7 bases.

This chain uses TRBV11-2 with TRBJ2-2, with unresolved D. V shed 2 bases and J shed 1 base, with 5 bases lying between them. Germline V gene lookup returns CDR1 SGHAT and CDR2 FQNNGV. The CDR3 contains 14 residues. CDR3 nucleotides: TGTGCCAGCAGCTTAATGGGGAACACCGGGGAGCTGTTTTTT. It yields the protein CASSLMGNTGELFF.

This chain links TRBV6-2 or TRBV6-3 with TRBJ1-1; D unclear. Germline loops: CDR1 MNHEY, CDR2 SVGEGT. The CDR3 spans 15 residues. The V and J ends lost 5 bases and 11 bases respectively, with 24 bases between them. The CDR3 DNA reads as TGTGCCAGCAGTCGCCCCGGTGGGGAAACTCGAGGTGCTTTCTTT. Its translation: CASSRPGGETRGAFF.

This sequence joins TRBV19 and TRBJ1-1; D not certain. Trimming removed 7 bases at V and 1 base at J, with 7 bases between. The CDR3 contains 12 residues. Germline loops: CDR1 LNHDA, CDR2 SQIVND (reference sequence). The CDR3 bases are TGTGCCAGTATTGGAGCGAACACTGAAGCTTTCTTT. Translation gives CASIGANTEAFF.

This clonotype was seen repeatedly, ten times or more. The rearrangement uses TRBV28 and TRBJ2-7; 9 bases fit TRBD2. CDR1 is MDHEN, CDR2 SYDVKM, per germline. The CDR3 sequence is 17 residues long. V lost 8 bases, J lost 4 bases, and 18 bases stayed unmatched. The CDR3 here is CASASGGRLAGSYEQYF. CDR3 nucleotides: TGTGCCAGCGCGAGTGGGGGGCGGCTAGCGGGGTCATACGAGCAGTACTTC.

CDR3 in amino acids: CASSEVLQSDTQYF. CDR3 sequence (DNA): TGTGCCAGCAGTGAAGTTTTACAATCAGATACGCAGTATTTT. The V and J genes are TRBV2 and TRBJ2-3; D is unclear. Trimming left V 1 base short and J 4 bases short, with 9 bases between. Germline loops: CDR1 SNHLY, CDR2 FYNNEI. CDR3 size: 14 residues.

This clonotype appeared many times. The chain carries TRBV24-1 and TRBJ2-2, with 7 nucleotides matching TRBD1. This CDR3 is built from 16 residues. In germline, CDR1 is KGHDR, CDR2 SFDVKD. V lost 0 bases and J lost 1; bases outside the gene matches: 1. This CDR3 is CATSDLRDRNTGELFF. The CDR3, as DNA: TGTGCCACCAGTGATTTGAGGGACAGGAACACCGGGGAGCTGTTTTTT.

There are many counts of this clonotype. The J gene is TRBJ1-1, the V gene TRBV6-2 or TRBV6-3, with D uncertain. With 2 bases removed from V and 4 bases from J, the gap between germline ends came to 8 bases. CDR1 and CDR2 from the germline V gene are MNHEY and SVGEGT. The CDR3 consists of 13 residues. CDR3 bases: TGTGCCAGCAGTTACGGTCAGGTCACTGAAGCTTTCTTT. As protein: CASSYGQVTEAFF.

This clonotype was seen only a few times. V is TRBV27 and J is TRBJ2-7; no clear D gene. CDR1 MNHEY and CDR2 SMNVEV come from the germline V gene (reference sequence). The CDR3 has 15 residues. V lost 3 bases to trimming and J lost 4 bases, with 16 bases between them. CDR3 DNA: TGTGCCAGCAGTTTCGGGTTATCCCCCGTATACGAGCAGTACTTC. Its protein product is CASSFGLSPVYEQYF.

The sample holds many counts of this clonotype. V usage is TRBV20-1 and J usage is TRBJ1-2, with 8 bases aligning to TRBD1. Germline loops: CDR1 DFQATT, CDR2 SNEGSKA (reference sequence). The junction had 5 bases not matched to a gene; V was cut back by 5 bases and J by 3 bases. This CDR3 is built from 13 residues. CDR3 protein: CSAQDRAYYGYTF. CDR3 DNA sequence: TGCAGTGCTCAGGACAGGGCGTACTATGGCTACACCTTC.

This clonotype has at least ten counts. The J gene is TRBJ2-5, the V gene TRBV5-1, with D perhaps TRBD2 (6 bases). Trimming took off 0 bases at V and 5 bases at J, with 14 bases between the two ends. CDR1 SGHRS and CDR2 YFSETQ come from the germline V gene. CDR3 length: 15 amino acids. The CDR3 sequence is CASSLAPAGRETQYF. In DNA, the CDR3 is TGCGCCAGCAGCTTGGCTCCGGCAGGGAGGGAGACCCAGTACTTC.

This clonotype was observed at least ten times. The chain uses TRBV27 and TRBJ2-6; 9 bases map to TRBD2. With V trimmed by 2 bases and J by 0 bases, 5 bases remained unmatched. Germline assignment: CDR1 MNHEY and CDR2 SMNVEV (reference sequence). The CDR3 has 18 residues. The chain's CDR3 is CASSLVLREGSGANVLTF. In nucleotides, the CDR3 is TGTGCCAGCAGTTTAGTTTTGCGGGAGGGCTCTGGGGCCAACGTCCTGACTTTC.